This T cell receptor beta chain derives from a study of cytomegalovirus exposure and HLA in healthy donors. V lost 4 bases to trimming and J lost 2 bases, with 21 bases between them. Germline V CDR1 and CDR2: LNHNV, YYDKDF (reference sequence). The CDR3 loop spans 17 amino acids. PCR primers comprised 60 Vbeta and 13 Jbeta primers. Produced via immunoSEQ multiplex PCR; TCRdb's table is partial and in-frame only. The table has approximately 130,000 clones, roughly 79% seen once. Sequencing was performed on PBMCs. This receptor was obtained from a man between 25 and 39 years old in good health and CMV-seronegative. The rearrangement joins TRBV15 to TRBJ2-7; D may be TRBD1 (5 bases). This CDR3 is CATSTVVVGPHTYEQYF. CDR3 DNA: TGTGCCACCAGCACCGTGGTGGTGGGGCCCCATACCTACGAGCAGTACTTC.